The 7 T cell receptor beta chains presented below share a single source sample, sequenced in a study of blood T cell repertoires in COVID-19. Measured with immunoSEQ multiplex PCR; TCRdb has only the in-frame clones, and not every one. Among about 76,000 clones listed, about 85% were seen once. Sequences were obtained from peripheral blood. The receptor set was obtained from a man aged 60 to 75 with COVID-19, enrolled during active disease.

This rearrangement joins TRBV11-2 to TRBJ2-3; D gene unclear. This CDR3 has 14 amino acids. The V gene lost 5 bases and the J gene lost 2 bases, with 11 bases spanning the gap. Looked up from germline, CDR1 is SGHAT and CDR2 is FQNNGV. This CDR3 reads CASSARRSTDTQYF. In DNA, the CDR3 is TGTGCCAGCAGCGCGAGGCGGTCCACAGATACGCAGTATTTT. Based on the CDR3 plus reference TRBV11-2 and TRBJ2-3, the full variable domain is EAGVAQSPRYKIIEKRQSVAFWCNPISGHATLYWYQQILGQGPKLLIQFQNNGVVDDSQLPKDRFSAERLKGVDSTLKIQPAKLEDSAVYLCASSARRSTDTQYFGPGTRLTVL.

The chain has TRBV10-3 and TRBJ2-7, with TRBD1 matching over 10 bases. The CDR3 loop spans 17 amino acids. The V and J ends lost 0 bases and 0 bases, in that order; junction bases with no gene match: 5. CDR1 is ENHRY, CDR2 SYGVKD, per germline. CDR3 nucleotides: TGTGCCATCAGTGAGTCAGACAGGGGGCCCGGCTCCTACGAGCAGTACTTC. This encodes CAISESDRGPGSYEQYF.

This rearrangement joins TRBV6-5 to TRBJ2-2; D may be TRBD1 (5 bases). The V gene lost 10 bases and the J gene lost 3 bases, with 9 bases spanning the gap. This CDR3 has 12 residues. Germline loops: CDR1 MNHEY, CDR2 SVGAGI. The CDR3 spells CATSGYTGELFF. The CDR3 DNA follows: TGTGCCACCTCAGGGTACACCGGGGAGCTGTTTTTT.

The V gene is TRBV6-5, the J gene TRBJ1-2, with D perhaps TRBD1 (5 bases). Germline CDR1 is MNHEY and CDR2 is SVGAGI. Trimming shortened V by 2 bases and J by 6 bases, and 19 bases separated the two germline ends. The CDR3 length is 16 residues. This CDR3 reads CASSYEGQGFLNGYTF. The CDR3, as DNA: TGTGCCAGCAGTTACGAAGGGCAGGGCTTTCTGAATGGCTACACCTTC.

This chain joins TRBV2 and TRBJ2-1; the D gene is possibly TRBD2 (5 bases). The CDR3 has 16 amino acids. V dropped 5 bases and J dropped 0 bases, with 14 bases sitting between them. CDR1 and CDR2 from the germline V gene are SNHLY and FYNNEI. CDR3 protein: CASSPIGGSSYNEQFF. The CDR3 DNA reads TGTGCCAGCAGTCCTATCGGTGGGAGCTCCTACAATGAGCAGTTCTTC.

The chain couples TRBV27 to TRBJ2-2; TRBD1 matches at 7 bases. Germline loops: CDR1 MNHEY, CDR2 SMNVEV (reference sequence). Trimming cost V 6 bases and J 1 base; bases outside gene matches: 5. The CDR3 sequence is 15 residues long. The CDR3, as DNA: TGTGCCAGCAGCTCGGGACAGCTGAACACCGGGGAGCTGTTTTTT. Amino acids: CASSSGQLNTGELFF.

CDR3 region: CASSMGQAYNEQFF. In nucleotides, the CDR3 is TGTGCCAGCAGTATGGGACAAGCCTACAATGAGCAGTTCTTC. The chain is built from TRBV28 and TRBJ2-1, with a weak D call TRBD1 (6 bases). V was pared by 5 bases and J by 2 bases, with 10 bases between. The CDR3 runs 14 residues. The V gene's germline CDR1 is MDHEN and CDR2 SYDVKM.